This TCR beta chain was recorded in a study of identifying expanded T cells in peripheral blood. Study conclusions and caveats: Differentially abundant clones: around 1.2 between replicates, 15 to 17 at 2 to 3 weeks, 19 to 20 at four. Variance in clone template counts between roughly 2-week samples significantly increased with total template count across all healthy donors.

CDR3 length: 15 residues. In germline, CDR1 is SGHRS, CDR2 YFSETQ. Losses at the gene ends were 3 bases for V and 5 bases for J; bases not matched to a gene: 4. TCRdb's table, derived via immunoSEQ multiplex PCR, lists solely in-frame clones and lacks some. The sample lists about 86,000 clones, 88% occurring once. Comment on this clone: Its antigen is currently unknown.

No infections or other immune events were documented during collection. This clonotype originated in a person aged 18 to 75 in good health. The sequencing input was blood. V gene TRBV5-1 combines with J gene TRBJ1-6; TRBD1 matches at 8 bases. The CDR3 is CASSYGQGNNSPLHF. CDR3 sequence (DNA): TGCGCCAGCAGCTACGGACAGGGCAATAATTCACCCCTCCACTTT.